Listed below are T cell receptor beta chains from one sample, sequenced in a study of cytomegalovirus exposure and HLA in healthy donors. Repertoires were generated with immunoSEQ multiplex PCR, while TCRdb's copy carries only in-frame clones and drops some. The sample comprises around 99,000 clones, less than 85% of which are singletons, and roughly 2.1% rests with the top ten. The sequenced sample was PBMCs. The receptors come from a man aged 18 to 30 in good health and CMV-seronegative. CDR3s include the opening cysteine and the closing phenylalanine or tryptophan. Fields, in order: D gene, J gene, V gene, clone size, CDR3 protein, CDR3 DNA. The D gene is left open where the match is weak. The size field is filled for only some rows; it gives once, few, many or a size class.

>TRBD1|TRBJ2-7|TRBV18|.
CASTIGQGDQYF
TGTGCCAGCACCATAGGACAGGGAGACCAGTACTTC
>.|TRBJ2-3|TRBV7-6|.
CASSLVRRGPTDTQYF
TGTGCCAGCAGCTTAGTGAGGCGGGGGCCCACAGATACGCAGTATTTT
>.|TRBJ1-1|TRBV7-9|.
CASSLDRAAGSDTEAFF
TGTGCCAGCAGCTTAGATCGGGCAGCGGGATCGGACACTGAAGCTTTCTTT
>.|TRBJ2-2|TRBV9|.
CASSDSVVAGELFF
TGTGCCAGCAGCGATTCGGTCGTCGCCGGGGAGCTGTTTTTT
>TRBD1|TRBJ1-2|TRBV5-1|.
CASSFSGTGGYGYTF
TGCGCCAGCAGCTTTTCTGGAACAGGGGGCTATGGCTACACCTTC
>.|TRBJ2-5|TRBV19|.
CASSIGLGQKETQYF
TGTGCCAGTAGTATTGGGCTAGGACAGAAAGAGACCCAGTACTTC
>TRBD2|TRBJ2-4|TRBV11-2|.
CASSSGLAGKNIQYF
TGTGCCAGCAGCTCCGGACTAGCGGGAAAAAACATTCAGTACTTC
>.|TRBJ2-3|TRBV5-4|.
CASSPRVVLDTQYF
TGTGCCAGCAGCCCTCGGGTGGTTTTAGATACGCAGTATTTT
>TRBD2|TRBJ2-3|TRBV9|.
CASSHVAGGRPDTQYF
TGTGCCAGCAGCCACGTAGCGGGGGGGCGGCCAGATACGCAGTATTTT
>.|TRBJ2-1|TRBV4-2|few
CASSQDDRTDNEQFF
TGTGCCAGCAGCCAAGATGATAGGACAGACAATGAGCAGTTCTTC
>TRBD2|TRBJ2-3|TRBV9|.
CASSRPTSGGDTQYF
TGTGCCAGCAGCCGACCGACTAGCGGGGGGGATACGCAGTATTTT
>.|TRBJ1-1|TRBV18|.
CASVGISYTEAFF
TGTGCCAGCGTCGGGATCTCCTACACTGAAGCTTTCTTT
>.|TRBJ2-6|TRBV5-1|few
CASSLERRSGANVLTF
TGCGCCAGCAGCTTGGAGCGGCGCTCTGGGGCCAACGTCCTGACTTTC
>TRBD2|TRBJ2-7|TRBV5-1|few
CASGEGRYEQYF
TGCGCCAGCGGGGAGGGGAGGTACGAGCAGTACTTC
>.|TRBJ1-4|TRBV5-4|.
CASSLPGSEKLFF
TGTGCCAGCAGCCTTCCAGGATCTGAAAAACTGTTTTTT
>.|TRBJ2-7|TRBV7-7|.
CASSPGTHEQYF
TGTGCCAGCAGCCCGGGAACCCACGAGCAGTACTTC
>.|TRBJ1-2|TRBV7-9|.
CASSLATENYGYTF
TGTGCCAGCAGCTTAGCGACAGAAAACTATGGCTACACCTTC
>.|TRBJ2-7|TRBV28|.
CASRPQGSYEQYF
TGTGCCAGCAGGCCTCAGGGATCCTACGAGCAGTACTTC
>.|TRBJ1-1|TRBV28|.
CASSLLTGNTEAFF
TGTGCCAGCAGTTTACTGACAGGGAACACTGAAGCTTTCTTT
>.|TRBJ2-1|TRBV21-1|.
CASSGHSGDNEQFF
TGTGCCAGCAGTGGACACTCCGGCGACAATGAGCAGTTCTTC
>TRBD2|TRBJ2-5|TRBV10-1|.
CATQRTSGFQETQYF
TGCGCCACCCAACGGACTAGCGGATTCCAAGAGACCCAGTACTTC
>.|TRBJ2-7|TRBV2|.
CAGHSGGSSYEQYF
TGTGCCGGGCATAGCGGCGGCAGCTCCTACGAGCAGTACTTC